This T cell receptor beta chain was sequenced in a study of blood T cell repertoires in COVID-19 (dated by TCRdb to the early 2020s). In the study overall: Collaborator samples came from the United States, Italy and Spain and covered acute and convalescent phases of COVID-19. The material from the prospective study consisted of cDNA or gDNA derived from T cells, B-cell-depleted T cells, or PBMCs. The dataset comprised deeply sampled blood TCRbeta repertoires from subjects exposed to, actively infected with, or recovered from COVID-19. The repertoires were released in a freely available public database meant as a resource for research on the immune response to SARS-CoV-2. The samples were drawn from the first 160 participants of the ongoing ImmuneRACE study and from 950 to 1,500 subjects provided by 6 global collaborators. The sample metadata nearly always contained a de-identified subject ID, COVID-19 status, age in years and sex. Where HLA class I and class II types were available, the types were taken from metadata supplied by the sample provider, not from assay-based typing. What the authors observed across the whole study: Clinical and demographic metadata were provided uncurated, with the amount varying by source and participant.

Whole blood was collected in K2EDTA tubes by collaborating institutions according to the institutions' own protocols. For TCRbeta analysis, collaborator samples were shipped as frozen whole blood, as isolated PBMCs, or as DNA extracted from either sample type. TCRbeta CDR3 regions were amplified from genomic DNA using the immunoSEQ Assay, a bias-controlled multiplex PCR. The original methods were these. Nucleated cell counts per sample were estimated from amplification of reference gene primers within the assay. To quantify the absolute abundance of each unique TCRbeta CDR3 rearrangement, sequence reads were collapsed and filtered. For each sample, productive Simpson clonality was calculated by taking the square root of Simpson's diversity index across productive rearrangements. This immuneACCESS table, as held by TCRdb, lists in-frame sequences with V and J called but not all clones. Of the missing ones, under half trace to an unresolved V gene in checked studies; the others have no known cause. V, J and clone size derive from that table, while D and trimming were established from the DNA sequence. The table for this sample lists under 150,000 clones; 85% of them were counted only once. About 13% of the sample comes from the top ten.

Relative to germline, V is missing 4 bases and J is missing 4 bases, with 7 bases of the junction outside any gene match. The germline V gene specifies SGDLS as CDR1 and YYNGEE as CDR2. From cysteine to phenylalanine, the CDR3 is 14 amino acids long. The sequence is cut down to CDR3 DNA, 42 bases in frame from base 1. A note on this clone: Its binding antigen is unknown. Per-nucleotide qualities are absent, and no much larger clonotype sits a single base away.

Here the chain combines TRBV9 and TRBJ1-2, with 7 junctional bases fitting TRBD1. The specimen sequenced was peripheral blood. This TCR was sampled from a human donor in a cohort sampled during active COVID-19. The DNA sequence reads TGTGCCAGCAGCCTCCCAGGGGGAATCTATGGCTACACCTTC. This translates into CASSLPGGIYGYTF.